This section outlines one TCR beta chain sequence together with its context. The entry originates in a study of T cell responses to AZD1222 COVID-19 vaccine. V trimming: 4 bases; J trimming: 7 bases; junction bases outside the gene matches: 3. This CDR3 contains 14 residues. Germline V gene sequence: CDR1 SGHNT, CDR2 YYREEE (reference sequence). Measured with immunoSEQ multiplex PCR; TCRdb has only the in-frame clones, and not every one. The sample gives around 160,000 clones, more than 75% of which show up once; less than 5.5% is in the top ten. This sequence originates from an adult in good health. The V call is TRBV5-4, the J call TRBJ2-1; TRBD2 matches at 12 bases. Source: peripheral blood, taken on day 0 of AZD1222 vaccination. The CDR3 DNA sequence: TGTGCCAGCAGCCTCGGACTAGCGGGGAATGAGCAGTTCTTC. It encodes CASSLGLAGNEQFF.